These 17 T cell receptor beta chains came from one sample sequenced in a study of response to subunit inactivated influenza vaccine. TCRdb reprocessed the RT-PCR reads with MiXCR, giving one entry per CDR3 protein. The table lists 650,000 or so distinct CDR3 sequences, 11% to 15% of them singletons. The sequencing used PBMCs from blood, collected around two weeks before vaccination. The receptors were gathered from a man aged 50 or older who received an inactivated influenza vaccine.

This chain links TRBV3-1 with TRBJ1-2, with D uncertain. The CDR3 length is 15 residues. Germline CDR1 and CDR2: LGHDT and YNNKEL (reference sequence). Deletions cut 0 bases from V and 8 bases from J, with 16 bases between. For the CDR3, the DNA is TGTGCCAGCAGCCAAGATATGGGATTTAATGGGGGCTACACCTTC. Translation gives CASSQDMGFNGGYTF.

This clonotype showed up many times. This chain joins TRBV2 and TRBJ2-3; 16 bases match TRBD2. With V trimmed by 6 bases and J by 3 bases, 3 bases remained unmatched. The CDR3 has 16 amino acids. Per germline, CDR1 SNHLY and CDR2 FYNNEI. The CDR3 DNA reads TGTGCCAGCAGAACGGGACTAGCGGGGGGGACAGATACGCAGTATTTT. Its translation: CASRTGLAGGTDTQYF.

The chain has TRBV15 and TRBJ2-3, with 10 positions matching TRBD2. CDR1 and CDR2 (germline): LNHNV, YYDKDF (reference sequence). The CDR3 length is 17 residues. V dropped 1 base and J dropped 4; count of bases not matched to a gene: 8. CDR3 in amino acids: CATSRVDSGRRPDTQYF. The CDR3 nucleotides are TGTGCCACCAGCAGAGTGGATAGCGGGAGGAGGCCAGATACGCAGTATTTT.

V and J are TRBV29-1 and TRBJ2-3; possible D gene TRBD1, 5 bases. This CDR3 contains 15 residues. Germline loops: CDR1 SQVTM, CDR2 ANQGSEA. Trimming removed 6 bases from V and 0 bases from J, with 16 bases in between. For the CDR3, the DNA is TGCAGCGTCGAGAGAAGGGGCCCTAGCACAGATACGCAGTATTTT. Protein: CSVERRGPSTDTQYF.

The chain carries TRBV4-3 and TRBJ1-2; D may be TRBD1 (5 bases). The V gene lost 1 base and the J gene lost 3 bases, with 12 bases spanning the gap. The germline V gene encodes CDR1 LGHNA and CDR2 YSLEER. The CDR3 spans 15 residues. CDR3 region: CASSQVGREDYGYTF. For the CDR3, the DNA is TGCGCCAGCAGCCAAGTTGGCAGGGAGGACTATGGCTACACCTTC.

This clonotype showed up just a few times. The chain combines TRBV6-1 with TRBJ1-3, with a tentative D call TRBD1 (6 bases). Germline V gene sequence: CDR1 MNHNS, CDR2 SASEGT. CDR3 length: 14 residues. Trimming shortened V by 8 bases and J by 0 bases, and 11 bases separated the two germline ends. The CDR3 DNA follows: TGTGCCAGCCTACAGGGATTCTCTGGAAACACCATATATTTT. Residues: CASLQGFSGNTIYF.

Only a few counts were recorded for this clonotype. J is TRBJ2-4 and V is TRBV2; D is ambiguous. Trimming cost V 6 bases and J 0 bases, with 9 bases left between them. CDR3 length equals 14 residues. Germline V gene data show CDR1 as SNHLY and CDR2 as FYNNEI. The CDR3 bases are TGTGCCAGCAGCATTGTCGTAGCCAAAAACATTCAGTACTTC. Translated: CASSIVVAKNIQYF.

This clonotype appeared many times. The chain carries TRBV29-1 and TRBJ1-4; no firm D call. Germline CDR1 SQVTM, CDR2 ANQGSEA. V lost 7 bases, J lost 4 bases, and 7 bases lay in between. The CDR3 runs to 11 residues. Here the CDR3 DNA reads TGCAGCGCCGACAATAATGAAAAACTGTTTTTT. This gives the protein CSADNNEKLFF.

The V and J genes are TRBV7-3 and TRBJ2-3, with D maybe TRBD1 (5 bases). V was shortened by 1 base and J by 6 bases, with 23 bases between the two germline ends. The CDR3 is 18 amino acids. Germline V lookup: CDR1 SGHTA, CDR2 FQGTGA. CDR3 sequence: CASSLIRQKEALLDTQYF. For the CDR3, the DNA is TGTGCCAGCAGCTTAATTCGACAGAAAGAAGCACTGCTGGATACGCAGTATTTT.

The table lists this clonotype with a few counts. V and J are TRBV20-1 and TRBJ2-3, with TRBD2 matching over 11 bases. Unmatched junction bases numbered 10, after V lost 5 bases and J lost 3 bases. CDR1 and CDR2 (germline): DFQATT, SNEGSKA (reference sequence). This CDR3 region has 16 residues. CDR3 region: CSAGHVAGGETDTQYF. The DNA for the CDR3 is TGCAGTGCTGGTCACGTAGCGGGGGGGGAGACAGATACGCAGTATTTT.

The DNA of the CDR3 is TGCGCCAGCAGCTTGCGGGCAGTCGGGCAAGAGACCCAGTACTTC. Protein sequence: CASSLRAVGQETQYF. This chain joins TRBV5-1 and TRBJ2-5; D not certain. The CDR3 spans 15 residues. Per germline, CDR1 SGHRS and CDR2 YFSETQ. The V and J ends lost 1 base and 2 bases respectively, with 12 bases between them.

The V gene is TRBV14, the J gene TRBJ1-2; TRBD1 aligns across 11 bases. Germline CDR1 SGHDN, CDR2 FVKESK. J gave up 9 bases and V 4 bases, and 4 bases lay outside the gene matches. The CDR3 has 13 residues. CDR3 residues: CASSPRTGGSYTF. Written as DNA, the CDR3 is TGTGCCAGCAGCCCGAGGACAGGGGGCAGCTACACCTTC. The full variable domain, with the rest looked up from reference TRBV14 and TRBJ1-2, is EAGVTQFPSHSVIEKGQTVTLRCDPISGHDNLYWYRRVMGKEIKFLLHFVKESKQDESGMPNNRFLAERTGGTYSTLKVQPAELEDSGVYFCASSPRTGGSYTFGSGTRLTVV.

The chain is built from TRBV4-3 and TRBJ2-7, with 11 bases matching TRBD2. Germline CDR1 is LGHNA and CDR2 is YSLEER. The CDR3 is 17 amino acids. With V trimmed by 1 base and J by 0 bases, 5 bases remained unmatched. CDR3 protein: CASSQALTSGDSYEQYF. The DNA of the CDR3 is TGCGCCAGCAGCCAAGCTTTGACTAGCGGGGACTCCTACGAGCAGTACTTC.

This clonotype was picked up a small number of times. The CDR3: CASSSSRLNEQFF. The DNA for the CDR3 is TGTGCCAGCAGCTCCTCTCGCCTCAATGAGCAGTTCTTC. This chain joins TRBV7-2 and TRBJ2-1; D uncertain. This CDR3 has 13 residues. CDR1 SGHTA and CDR2 FQGNSA come from the germline V gene. The V end was cut by 4 bases, the J end by 6 bases, with 10 bases between.

This clonotype has just a few counts. V gene TRBV6-2 or TRBV6-3 combines with J gene TRBJ2-1, with 7 bases fitting TRBD2. The CDR3 consists of 17 residues. CDR1 MNHEY and CDR2 SVGEGT come from the germline V gene. The junction had 14 bases not matched to a gene; V was cut back by 6 bases and J by 3 bases. The CDR3: CASSPGLSFRFYNEQFF. CDR3 sequence (DNA): TGTGCCAGCAGCCCGGGACTATCTTTTAGGTTCTACAATGAGCAGTTCTTC.

On this clonotype itself: A read error may account for a junction end that differs from germline. The rearrangement joins TRBV2 to TRBJ2-5; tentatively, D is TRBD2 (5 bases). CDR3 length equals 12 residues. Germline V CDR1 and CDR2: SNHLY, FYNNEI. This CDR3 is CASSEGGETQYF. The CDR3, as DNA: TGTGCCAGCAGCGAAGGCGGGGAGACCCAGTACTTC.

The J gene is TRBJ2-4, the V gene TRBV5-1; D may be TRBD1 or TRBD2 (5 bases each). Germline CDR1 and CDR2: SGHRS and YFSETQ. The CDR3 has 14 residues. Between the trimmed V and J ends, which lost 0 bases and 3 bases, there was a span of 7 bases. The CDR3 coding sequence is TGCGCCAGCAGCTTGGGAGGGGTCAAAAACATTCAGTACTTC. This gives the protein CASSLGGVKNIQYF.